Below, 27 T cell receptor beta chains from the same sample are listed, as sequenced in a study of shared clonotypes between healthy human individuals. Cells designated naive CD8 were CD45RO-negative and were positively selected for CCR7, with terminally differentiated effector memory CD45RA+ cells excluded. Produced via immunoSEQ multiplex PCR; TCRdb's table is partial and in-frame only. The data contain some 1,900,000 clones, about 95% of them singletons. The sequencing sample was made of naive CD8+ T cells sorted from blood. The receptors shown here come from a man aged 18 to 35 in good health.

This rearrangement joins TRBV6-6 to TRBJ2-1; D gene uncertain. CDR1 is MNHNY and CDR2 is SVGAGI in the germline V gene (reference sequence). This CDR3 comprises 11 residues. V was trimmed by 0 bases and J by 14 bases, leaving 8 bases between them. In DNA form, the CDR3 reads TGTGCCAGCAGTTACTCGAATCAGGAGTTCTTC. It encodes CASSYSNQEFF.

J is TRBJ2-1 and V is TRBV27; the match to TRBD1 covers 9 bases. In germline, CDR1 is MNHEY, CDR2 SMNVEV (reference sequence). The trim removed 5 bases at V and 1 base at J, leaving 0 bases unmatched. The length of the CDR3 is 14 residues. The CDR3 DNA reads as TGTGCCAGCAGTGGACAGGGGTCCTACAATGAGCAGTTCTTC. Translation: CASSGQGSYNEQFF.

As regards this clone: Distinct nucleotide sequences in the sample also encode this CDR3. The chain recombines TRBV30 with TRBJ1-1; D uncertain. The CDR3 has 12 residues. The V and J ends lost 5 bases and 4 bases respectively, with 11 bases between them. The germline V gene encodes CDR1 GTSNPN and CDR2 SVGIG (reference sequence). In DNA, the CDR3 is TGTGCCTGGGCGGACCTTGGCACTGAAGCTTTCTTT. It yields the protein CAWADLGTEAFF.

The genes are TRBV4-3 and TRBJ2-7; 7 bases map to TRBD2. The V gene's germline CDR1 is LGHNA and CDR2 YSLEER. Trimming at V came to 1 base and at J to 2 bases, leaving 5 bases not matched to a gene. The CDR3 consists of 15 residues. CDR3 in amino acids: CASSQGEAGTYEQYF. The CDR3 bases are TGCGCCAGCAGCCAAGGTGAAGCGGGAACCTACGAGCAGTACTTC.

The rearrangement joins TRBV19 to TRBJ1-1; D gene unclear. This CDR3 contains 14 residues. From germline, CDR1 is LNHDA and CDR2 SQIVND (reference sequence). Trimming left V 3 bases short and J 1 base short, with 9 bases between. In DNA form, the CDR3 reads TGTGCCAGTAGTATTTGGAGGTCGAACACTGAAGCTTTCTTT. Residues: CASSIWRSNTEAFF.

The gene calls are TRBV7-3 and TRBJ2-3, with TRBD2 identical over 14 bases. CDR3 length equals 18 residues. CDR1 and CDR2 (germline): SGHTA, FQGTGA. Germline trimming cut 5 bases from V and 0 bases from J; bases unmatched to any gene: 7. The CDR3 loop is CASSQQGTSGGSTDTQYF. For the CDR3, the DNA is TGTGCCAGCAGCCAGCAAGGGACTAGCGGGGGAAGCACAGATACGCAGTATTTT.

This clone occurred once. This chain's CDR3 is CASSTSRDRAYEQYF. CDR3 DNA sequence: TGTGCCAGCAGCACAAGCCGGGACAGGGCCTACGAGCAGTACTTC. The chain joins TRBV13 to TRBJ2-7; 9 bases are a match to TRBD1. J lost 2 bases, V lost 5 bases, and 7 bases had no gene match. The CDR3 spans 15 residues. Germline V gene lookup returns CDR1 PRHDT and CDR2 FYEKMQ (reference sequence).

As for this clone: Other DNA sequences in this specimen translate into the identical CDR3. The J gene is TRBJ1-2, the V gene TRBV6-5, with D perhaps TRBD1 (5 bases). Trimming removed 2 bases at V and 8 bases at J, with 9 bases between. Looked up from germline, CDR1 is MNHEY and CDR2 is SVGAGI. The CDR3 extends over 12 amino acids. CDR3 bases: TGTGCCAGCAGTTACCGAGGGGACGGCTACACCTTC. Its translation: CASSYRGDGYTF.

The gene calls are TRBV7-2 and TRBJ2-1; no clear D gene. The CDR3 is 13 residues long. Trimming pared 5 bases from V and 5 bases from J, leaving 10 bases between. In germline, CDR1 is SGHTA, CDR2 FQGNSA. The CDR3 reads CASSPAPNNEQFF. The CDR3 region has the DNA TGTGCCAGCAGCCCCGCCCCGAACAATGAGCAGTTCTTC.

V usage is TRBV30 and J usage is TRBJ2-7; D not certain. Germline values: CDR1 GTSNPN, CDR2 SVGIG (reference sequence). The CDR3 totals 14 residues. V shed 1 base and J shed 2 bases, with 12 bases lying between them. CDR3 sequence: CAWSDRLPPYEQYF. Here the CDR3 DNA reads TGTGCCTGGAGTGATAGACTCCCGCCCTACGAGCAGTACTTC.

Remarks on this clone: The same CDR3 is also encoded by other DNA sequences in this sample. CDR3 nucleotides: TGTGCCTGGAGTGTGAGTGAAAAACTGTTTTTT. As protein: CAWSVSEKLFF. The chain employs TRBV30 and TRBJ1-4; D is ambiguous. Deletions cut 0 bases from V and 7 bases from J, with 3 bases between. The CDR3 extends over 11 amino acids. CDR1 GTSNPN and CDR2 SVGIG come from the germline V gene (reference sequence).

Notes on this clone: The same CDR3 also results from other DNA sequences found in this sample. The V and J genes are TRBV9 and TRBJ2-3; possible D gene TRBD2, 7 bases. The CDR3 totals 14 residues. The germline V gene encodes CDR1 SGDLS and CDR2 YYNGEE. The V and J ends lost 0 bases and 4 bases respectively, with 9 bases between them. CDR3 amino acids: CASSVEGGADTQYF. DNA of the CDR3: TGTGCCAGCAGCGTAGAAGGGGGGGCAGATACGCAGTATTTT.

The chain has TRBV29-1 and TRBJ1-2; 8 positions match TRBD1. The CDR3 has 12 residues. Germline trimming cut 7 bases from V and 7 bases from J; bases unmatched to any gene: 8. Looked up from germline, CDR1 is SQVTM and CDR2 is ANQGSEA. CDR3 in amino acids: CSAAGGVRGYTF. The CDR3 region has the DNA TGCAGCGCTGCAGGGGGCGTTCGTGGCTACACCTTC.

The rearrangement joins TRBV27 to TRBJ2-2; 9 bases line up with TRBD1. This CDR3 has 15 residues. V shed 2 bases and J 5 bases; nucleotides not matched to a gene: 3. In germline, CDR1 is MNHEY, CDR2 SMNVEV (reference sequence). The CDR3 nucleotides are TGTGCCAGCAGTTTAGCCGGGACAGGGACCGGGGAGCTGTTTTTT. It codes for CASSLAGTGTGELFF.

The CDR3 loop is CASRTPGAAVDTQYF. CDR3 nucleotides: TGTGCCAGCAGAACACCGGGGGCCGCGGTAGATACGCAGTATTTT. The chain carries TRBV6-6 and TRBJ2-3, with D perhaps being TRBD1 or TRBD2 (6 bases each). The germline CDR1 and CDR2 sequences are MNHNY and SVGAGI (reference sequence). Trimming removed 6 bases at V and 5 bases at J, with 18 bases between. The CDR3 is 15 amino acids.

This rearrangement joins TRBV7-9 to TRBJ1-1; 7 nucleotides agree with TRBD1. Germline lookup yields CDR1 SEHNR and CDR2 FQNEAQ (reference sequence). This CDR3 comprises 12 residues. V trimming: 5 bases; J trimming: 6 bases; junction bases outside the gene matches: 3. CDR3 in amino acids: CASSRDSSEAFF. The CDR3 DNA follows: TGTGCCAGCAGCCGGGACAGTTCTGAAGCTTTCTTT.

V is TRBV29-1 and J is TRBJ2-1; TRBD2 is a possible D gene (6 bases). Germline assignment: CDR1 SQVTM and CDR2 ANQGSEA. V was cut by 2 bases and J by 3 bases, with 14 bases left in between. This CDR3 is built from 15 residues. The CDR3, as DNA: TGCAGCGTTGAAAGTGGCGGGGCAGACTACAATGAGCAGTTCTTC. This encodes CSVESGGADYNEQFF.

The sample holds one count of this clone. This chain joins TRBV4-2 and TRBJ2-1; the match to TRBD2 covers 9 bases. The trim removed 2 bases at V and 10 bases at J, leaving 9 bases unmatched. CDR3 length equals 15 residues. CDR1 is LGHNA, CDR2 YNFKEQ, per germline. The CDR3 nucleotides read TGTGCCAGCAGCCAACAGTTCGGTAGCGGGGGAGAGCAGTTCTTC. It encodes CASSQQFGSGGEQFF.

The chain uses TRBV27 and TRBJ2-3, with D perhaps given as TRBD1 or TRBD2 (5 bases each). V was clipped by 8 bases and J by 4 bases, with 7 bases between them. Per germline, CDR1 MNHEY and CDR2 SMNVEV (reference sequence). The CDR3 spans 11 residues. The CDR3 reads CASWGSDTQYF. The CDR3 DNA reads as TGTGCCAGCTGGGGGTCAGATACGCAGTATTTT.

The genes are TRBV5-6 and TRBJ1-1; D uncertain. Looked up from germline, CDR1 is SGHDT and CDR2 is YYEEEE. The CDR3 is 14 amino acids. With 1 base removed from V and 13 bases from J, the gap between germline ends came to 20 bases. CDR3 sequence: CASSLYTLDDQGFF. The CDR3 nucleotides are TGTGCCAGCAGCTTGTACACCCTGGATGATCAAGGTTTCTTT.

The chain carries TRBV28 and TRBJ1-2; D may be TRBD1 (6 bases). Trimming removed 3 bases at V and 2 bases at J, with 10 bases between. There are 14 residues in the CDR3. Germline V lookup: CDR1 MDHEN, CDR2 SYDVKM. CDR3 sequence reads: CASSLGHFNYGYTF. Written as DNA, the CDR3 is TGTGCCAGCAGTTTGGGACATTTCAACTATGGCTACACCTTC.

The gene calls are TRBV27 and TRBJ1-6; D not resolved. V was cut by 8 bases and J by 5 bases, with 13 bases left in between. The CDR3 covers 14 residues. Looked up from germline, CDR1 is MNHEY and CDR2 is SMNVEV (reference sequence). The CDR3 DNA sequence: TGTGCCAGCTCCATGCTGGATGATAATTCACCCCTCCACTTT. This gives the protein CASSMLDDNSPLHF.

This clone was seen just once. The chain carries TRBV19 and TRBJ1-1; D possibly corresponds to TRBD1 (5 bases). V dropped 5 bases and J dropped 5 bases, with 15 bases sitting between them. This CDR3 is 14 amino acids long. The germline gives CDR1 LNHDA, CDR2 SQIVND (reference sequence). The CDR3 region has the DNA TGTGCCAGTAGTCCCCGGGACCAGGGAACTGAAGCTTTCTTT. It translates to CASSPRDQGTEAFF. The complete variable domain, with remaining parts taken from reference TRBV19 and TRBJ1-1, reads DGGITQSPKYLFRKEGQNVTLSCEQNLNHDAMYWYRQDPGQGLRLIYYSQIVNDFQKGDIAEGYSVSREKKESFPLTVTSAQKNPTAFYLCASSPRDQGTEAFFGQGTRLTVV.

This clone was seen a single time. The V call is TRBV6-1, the J call TRBJ1-5; TRBD1 is a possible D gene (5 bases). The CDR3 is 13 amino acids. Trimming shortened V by 10 bases and J by 7 bases, and 17 bases separated the two germline ends. Germline loops: CDR1 MNHNS, CDR2 SASEGT. In DNA, the CDR3 is TGTGCCACCGACACGTCTTGGGGGCAGCCCCAGCATTTT. Translated, it gives CATDTSWGQPQHF.

The chain's CDR3 is CASSWRTGVNEQFF. As DNA, the CDR3 is TGTGCCAGCAGCTGGAGGACAGGGGTCAATGAGCAGTTCTTC. V and J are TRBV13 and TRBJ2-1, with 9 bases identical to TRBD1. Trimming cost V 4 bases and J 6 bases; bases outside gene matches: 4. In germline, CDR1 is PRHDT, CDR2 FYEKMQ (reference sequence). The CDR3 is 14 amino acids.

The chain couples TRBV2 to TRBJ2-1, with D perhaps TRBD1 or TRBD2 (6 bases each). Trimming took 2 bases from V and 5 from J, leaving 16 bases between them. There are 16 residues in the CDR3. CDR1 is SNHLY and CDR2 is FYNNEI in the germline V gene. CDR3 DNA sequence: TGTGCCAGCAGTGAAAGTCTCTGGGGGGCCGACAATGAGCAGTTCTTC. Its translation: CASSESLWGADNEQFF.

The V gene is TRBV11-1, the J gene TRBJ2-2; D not resolved. V lost 5 bases, J lost 1 base, and 17 bases lay in between. The CDR3 has 17 amino acids. CDR1 SGHAT and CDR2 FQDESV come from the germline V gene (reference sequence). CDR3 sequence: CASSPRSGDLNTGELFF. CDR3 DNA sequence: TGTGCCAGCAGCCCTCGATCTGGTGACCTGAACACCGGGGAGCTGTTTTTT.